The 20 T cell receptor beta chains given below trace back to one sample, sequenced in a study of human T cells and chemical hapten exposure. TCRdb used MiXCR to reprocess the RACE reads, holding one entry per CDR3 protein. Among about 110,000 distinct CDR3 sequences listed, about a tenth were seen once. The time point here: patch test 2, 6 weeks after DPC sensitization. The treatment here: therapeutic diphenylcyclopropenone sensitization with weekly scalp DPC. Specimen: whole blood, collected in connection with sensitization to the hapten diphenylcyclopropenone (DPC). These receptors all stem from a woman between 40 and 55 years old with alopecia areata. Some clones in this sample may be carry-over from other donors' samples.

This clonotype came up many times. J is TRBJ1-5 and V is TRBV7-3; D is undetermined. The CDR3 spans 13 residues. Trimming shortened V by 5 bases and J by 0 bases, and 5 bases separated the two germline ends. The V gene's germline CDR1 is SGHTA and CDR2 FQGTGA. The CDR3 DNA sequence: TGTGCCAGCAGCAGTAATAGCAATCAGCCCCAGCATTTT. This translates into CASSSNSNQPQHF.

This chain joins TRBV4-1 and TRBJ1-2; 9 bases match TRBD1. The trim removed 3 bases at V and 1 base at J, leaving 3 bases unmatched. Germline V gene lookup returns CDR1 MGHRA and CDR2 YSYEKL. CDR3 length: 15 amino acids. CDR3 in DNA: TGCGCCAGCAGCCAGCCGGGACAGGGTAACTATGGCTACACCTTC. Translated, it gives CASSQPGQGNYGYTF.

Ten or more counts support this clonotype. The chain has TRBV12-3 or TRBV12-4 and TRBJ2-1; 7 bases map to TRBD2. The CDR3 loop spans 16 amino acids. J lost 9 bases, V lost 4 bases, and 15 bases had no gene match. The CDR3 sequence is CASSSPGTNIIGEQFF. CDR3 sequence (DNA): TGTGCCAGCAGTTCCCCCGGGACTAATATCATCGGTGAGCAGTTCTTC.

This clonotype appeared a single time. The CDR3 carries no conserved terminal phenylalanine or tryptophan, so it likely arises from a read error. This rearrangement joins TRBV2 to TRBJ2-5; 9 bases line up with TRBD1. This CDR3 spans 14 amino acids. Trimming took 4 bases from V and 2 from J; bases not matched to a gene: 2. From germline, CDR1 is SNHLY and CDR2 FYNNEI. The CDR3 region is CASSGGTGQETQYS. For the CDR3, the DNA is TGTGCCAGCAGTGGAGGGACAGGGCAAGAGACCCAGTACTCC.

This clonotype was observed a handful of times. The chain carries TRBV7-9 and TRBJ2-7; the D is unclear. Trimming pared 5 bases from V and 1 base from J, leaving 9 bases between. The length of the CDR3 is 13 residues. CDR1 is SEHNR, CDR2 FQNEAQ, per germline (reference sequence). In DNA, the CDR3 is TGTGCCAGCAGCCCCACAGCGTCCTACGAGCAGTACTTC. It is translated as CASSPTASYEQYF. Variable domain in full (rest from reference TRBV7-9 and TRBJ2-7): DTGVSQNPRHKITKRGQNVTFRCDPISEHNRLYWYRQTLGQGPEFLTYFQNEAQLEKSRLLSDRFSAERPKGSFSTLEIQRTEQGDSAMYLCASSPTASYEQYFGPGTRLTVT.

This clonotype was detected many times. This chain links TRBV7-2 with TRBJ1-1; D remains ambiguous. The CDR3 sequence is 11 residues long. The V gene lost 2 bases and the J gene lost 8 bases, with 6 bases spanning the gap. The V gene's germline CDR1 is SGHTA and CDR2 FQGNSA. CDR3 sequence: CASSLKYEAFF. DNA for the CDR3: TGTGCCAGCAGCTTAAAGTACGAAGCTTTCTTT.

The sample holds a few counts of this clonotype. The CDR3 DNA reads as TGTGCCATCAGTGAGTCGATGATTATCCGTGGTGAGCAGTTCTTC. This translates into CAISESMIIRGEQFF. This sequence joins TRBV10-3 and TRBJ2-1; no reliable D call. The V gene's germline CDR1 is ENHRY and CDR2 SYGVKD. With 0 bases removed from V and 9 bases from J, the gap between germline ends came to 15 bases. This CDR3 has 15 residues.

This clonotype occurred many times. The rearrangement joins TRBV20-1 to TRBJ1-5; D is undetermined. V lost 3 bases to trimming and J lost 5 bases, with 8 bases between them. The germline V gene has CDR1 DFQATT and CDR2 SNEGSKA (reference sequence). The CDR3 consists of 12 residues. CDR3 bases: TGCAGTGCTAGGGCCTGGGATCAGCCCCAGCATTTT. Its translation is CSARAWDQPQHF.

This clonotype appeared a single time. J is TRBJ1-6 and V is TRBV4-3; D is perhaps TRBD1 (5 bases). Germline assignment: CDR1 LGHNA and CDR2 YSLEER. The CDR3 contains 19 residues. The V end lost 0 bases, the J end lost 10 bases, and 25 bases lay between the germline ends. CDR3 nucleotide sequence: TGCGCCAGCAGCCAAGATTTCAGGGATACTTCCCTGTTGGGCTCACCCCTCCACTTT. Encoded protein: CASSQDFRDTSLLGSPLHF.

This clonotype was recorded only once. This may come from a read error, since a much larger clone is one base off. The CDR3 loop is CSALPKVLYEQYF. The CDR3 region has the DNA TGCAGTGCCCTACCTAAGGTACTATACGAGCAGTACTTC. The gene calls are TRBV20-1 and TRBJ2-7, with D unresolved. This CDR3 is built from 13 residues. V lost 6 bases to trimming and J lost 4 bases, with 16 bases between them. CDR1 is DFQATT and CDR2 is SNEGSKA in the germline V gene (reference sequence).

This clonotype was detected a few times. The chain uses TRBV29-1 and TRBJ2-7; 7 nucleotides match TRBD1. The J segment lost 2 bases and the V segment lost 6 bases, leaving 10 bases of the junction unmatched. This CDR3 comprises 14 residues. Germline V gene lookup returns CDR1 SQVTM and CDR2 ANQGSEA. The CDR3, as DNA: TGCAGCGTGATCCCTCGGGACAGCACCTACGAGCAGTACTTC. Translating gives CSVIPRDSTYEQYF.

This clonotype was seen ten or more times. V is TRBV11-1 and J is TRBJ2-7, with D tentatively TRBD2 (6 bases). This CDR3 has 15 amino acids. Per the germline V gene, CDR1 is SGHAT and CDR2 is FQDESV (reference sequence). The V and J ends lost 1 base and 3 bases respectively, with 13 bases between them. The CDR3 coding sequence is TGTGCCAGCAGCTTAGTCGGGGGTAACAGCTACGAGCAGTACTTC. It codes for CASSLVGGNSYEQYF.

This clonotype has at least ten counts. This chain joins TRBV28 and TRBJ2-5; maybe TRBD2 (5 bases). Germline CDR1 MDHEN, CDR2 SYDVKM. Trimming took 4 bases from V and 2 from J, leaving 11 bases between them. The CDR3 sequence is 14 residues long. CDR3 sequence (DNA): TGTGCCAGCAGTTCACACTTAGCGCAAGAGACCCAGTACTTC. This codes for CASSSHLAQETQYF.

This clonotype appeared a few times. Germline is not matched at one junction end, which may reflect a read error. The chain joins TRBV7-7 to TRBJ2-2; TRBD1 agrees at 7 bases. CDR3 length: 16 amino acids. Germline assignment: CDR1 SSHAT and CDR2 FNYEAQ (reference sequence). CDR3 DNA sequence: TGTGCTAGCAGCTTAGGGACAGCCCCGAACACCGGGGAGCTGTTTTTT. Amino acids: CASSLGTAPNTGELFF.

J is TRBJ1-5 and V is TRBV29-1; 9 bases map to TRBD1. V trimming: 4 bases; J trimming: 0 bases; junction bases outside the gene matches: 1. Per germline, CDR1 SQVTM and CDR2 ANQGSEA. The CDR3 is 14 amino acids. The CDR3 protein is CSVGTGVSNQPQHF. The CDR3 DNA sequence: TGCAGCGTTGGGACAGGGGTTAGCAATCAGCCCCAGCATTTT. Full variable domain (outside the CDR3, taken from reference TRBV29-1 and TRBJ1-5): SAVISQKPSRDICQRGTSLTIQCQVDSQVTMMFWYRQQPGQSLTLIATANQGSEATYESGFVIDKFPISRPNLTFSTLTVSNMSPEDSSIYLCSVGTGVSNQPQHFGDGTRLSIL.

This clonotype was found many times. The V call is TRBV11-2, the J call TRBJ1-3; D is ambiguous. The CDR3 covers 15 residues. CDR1 and CDR2 (germline): SGHAT, FQNNGV. Trimming left V 2 bases short and J 1 base short, with 9 bases between. The CDR3 protein is CASSLRGLSGNTIYF. As DNA, the CDR3 is TGTGCCAGCAGCTTAAGAGGACTGTCTGGAAACACCATATATTTT. Complete variable domain (other parts from reference TRBV11-2 and TRBJ1-3): EAGVAQSPRYKIIEKRQSVAFWCNPISGHATLYWYQQILGQGPKLLIQFQNNGVVDDSQLPKDRFSAERLKGVDSTLKIQPAKLEDSAVYLCASSLRGLSGNTIYFGEGSWLTVV.

This clonotype is labeled medium-sized. The CDR3 spells CASSEYKDYGYTF. DNA of the CDR3: TGTGCCAGCAGTGAATATAAGGACTATGGCTACACCTTC. The chain carries TRBV6-1 and TRBJ1-2; D is unresolved. CDR3 size: 13 residues. With 2 bases removed from V and 3 bases from J, the gap between germline ends came to 7 bases. Germline V gives CDR1 MNHNS, CDR2 SASEGT.

The chain employs TRBV6-5 and TRBJ1-1; 8 nucleotides agree with TRBD1. CDR1 and CDR2 (germline): MNHEY, SVGAGI. V dropped 6 bases and J dropped 0; count of bases not matched to a gene: 3. This CDR3 is 14 amino acids long. The CDR3 bases are TGTGCCAGCAGAAGGACAGGGCTGAACACTGAAGCTTTCTTT. Translating it yields CASRRTGLNTEAFF.

This clonotype was seen more than once but under ten times. This sequence joins TRBV6-6 and TRBJ1-5; TRBD1 is a possible D gene (6 bases). The germline V gene encodes CDR1 MNHNY and CDR2 SVGAGI (reference sequence). V was trimmed by 2 bases and J by 7 bases, leaving 12 bases between them. The CDR3 spans 14 residues. CDR3 sequence (DNA): TGTGCCAGCAGTTACCTGTCTGGGGGCCAGCCCCAGCATTTT. It specifies CASSYLSGGQPQHF.

The V gene is TRBV20-1, the J gene TRBJ1-2, with D unclear. Germline assignment: CDR1 DFQATT and CDR2 SNEGSKA (reference sequence). The CDR3 runs to 12 residues. Trimming pared 1 base from V and 6 bases from J, leaving 9 bases between. The DNA for the CDR3 is TGCAGTGCTAGAGGTGGACTCCATGGCTACACCTTC. It specifies CSARGGLHGYTF.